Below, 32 T cell receptor beta chains from the same sample are listed, as sequenced in a study of monozygotic twins with cystic fibrosis. Sequenced by immunoSEQ multiplex PCR; TCRdb stores in-frame clones only, minus some. The sample carries around 35,000 clones, about 80% recorded once. Sequencing was carried out using blood. The receptors come from a girl aged 2-15 years with cystic fibrosis.

The chain recombines TRBV5-1 with TRBJ2-5; no clear D. With 4 bases removed from V and 3 bases from J, the gap between germline ends came to 7 bases. The CDR3 covers 12 residues. CDR1 and CDR2 from the germline V gene are SGHRS and YFSETQ. The CDR3 coding sequence is TGCGCCAGCAGCCTGTCGGAAGAGACCCAGTACTTC. Protein: CASSLSEETQYF.

The V call is TRBV7-2, the J call TRBJ2-7, with unresolved D. This CDR3 has 14 residues. Germline CDR1 reads SGHTA; CDR2 reads FQGNSA. V was cut by 3 bases and J by 4 bases, with 13 bases left in between. The CDR3 protein is CASSLSLFGYEQYF. The CDR3 DNA follows: TGTGCCAGCAGCTTGTCCCTTTTCGGGTACGAGCAGTACTTC.

The J gene is TRBJ2-6, the V gene TRBV11-3; D ambiguous. This CDR3 is 15 amino acids long. Germline V gives CDR1 SGHNT, CDR2 YENEEA. V gave up 5 bases and J gave up 3 bases, with 11 bases separating them. CDR3 DNA: TGTGCCAGCAGCCCAACCGGCAGTGGGGCCAACGTCCTGACTTTC. It translates to CASSPTGSGANVLTF.

V and J are TRBV4-1 and TRBJ1-1, with no clear D. V lost 6 bases, J lost 1 base, and 12 bases lay in between. This CDR3 contains 14 residues. CDR1 and CDR2 from the germline V gene are MGHRA and YSYEKL. The CDR3, as DNA: TGCGCCAGCAGATATGGACGGACGAACACTGAAGCTTTCTTT. This encodes CASRYGRTNTEAFF.

The rearrangement links TRBV30 to TRBJ1-2; the match to TRBD1 covers 9 bases. V lost 4 bases, J lost 8 bases, and 5 bases stayed unmatched. The CDR3 contains 12 residues. Looked up from germline, CDR1 is GTSNPN and CDR2 is SVGIG (reference sequence). The CDR3 protein is CAWTRDRVGYTF. The CDR3 nucleotides are TGTGCCTGGACCCGGGACAGGGTAGGCTACACCTTC.

The chain joins TRBV9 to TRBJ2-2; D gene uncertain. This CDR3 has 12 residues. CDR1 is SGDLS and CDR2 is YYNGEE in the germline V gene. V dropped 6 bases and J dropped 6 bases, with 9 bases sitting between them. CDR3 bases: TGTGCCAGCACGCGGTATTCCGGGGAGCTGTTTTTT. Protein sequence: CASTRYSGELFF.

J is TRBJ2-7 and V is TRBV29-1, with D possibly TRBD1 on 5 matching bases. The germline V gene has CDR1 SQVTM and CDR2 ANQGSEA. Trimming stripped 4 bases from V and 2 bases from J, with 12 bases between. The CDR3 is 13 amino acids. In nucleotides, the CDR3 is TGCAGCGTTGGGGGCAGGGCTACCTACGAGCAGTACTTC. Translation: CSVGGRATYEQYF.

V and J are TRBV20-1 and TRBJ2-1, with D uncertain. The CDR3 totals 11 residues. Trimming removed 7 bases from V and 10 bases from J, with 14 bases in between. The V gene's germline CDR1 is DFQATT and CDR2 SNEGSKA (reference sequence). The CDR3 spells CSDSHPGEQFF. In DNA form, the CDR3 reads TGCAGTGACTCACACCCCGGGGAGCAGTTCTTC.

The chain links TRBV4-1 to TRBJ2-5; tentative D call: TRBD2 (6 bases). Trimming shortened V by 1 base and J by 1 base, and 10 bases separated the two germline ends. The germline V gene encodes CDR1 MGHRA and CDR2 YSYEKL. The CDR3 is made up of 15 amino acids. The CDR3 protein is CASSQVGLPQETQYF. The CDR3 DNA sequence: TGCGCCAGCAGCCAAGTAGGACTACCCCAAGAGACCCAGTACTTC.

This rearrangement joins TRBV20-1 to TRBJ2-5; D gene ambiguous. This CDR3 spans 11 amino acids. The V gene's germline CDR1 is DFQATT and CDR2 SNEGSKA (reference sequence). The germline V and J ends were trimmed by 3 bases and 2 bases, with 4 bases remaining between them. CDR3 protein: CSARVQETQYF. The CDR3, as DNA: TGCAGTGCTAGGGTTCAAGAGACCCAGTACTTC.

The chain joins TRBV10-2 to TRBJ2-7, with a tentative D call TRBD1 (6 bases). From germline, CDR1 is WSHSY and CDR2 SAAADI. The V and J ends lost 3 bases and 2 bases respectively, with 8 bases between them. CDR3 length: 13 amino acids. DNA for the CDR3: TGCGCCAGCAGTGATCAGGGGACCTACGAGCAGTACTTC. Translated: CASSDQGTYEQYF.

The J gene is TRBJ2-1, the V gene TRBV7-9, with 13 bases matching TRBD2. Germline V gene lookup returns CDR1 SEHNR and CDR2 FQNEAQ (reference sequence). Unmatched junction bases numbered 9, after V lost 4 bases and J lost 6 bases. This CDR3 contains 17 residues. The chain's CDR3 is CASSSIKGLAGSNEQFF. CDR3 coding DNA: TGTGCCAGCAGCTCAATCAAGGGACTAGCGGGGAGCAATGAGCAGTTCTTC.

This chain connects TRBV9 to TRBJ2-1; 10 nucleotides align to TRBD2. Losses at the gene ends were 3 bases for V and 7 bases for J; bases not matched to a gene: 13. The CDR3 covers 17 residues. Germline values: CDR1 SGDLS, CDR2 YYNGEE. In DNA form, the CDR3 reads TGTGCCAGCAGCGCCAGTCCGGGACTAGCGCGCGGGAATGAGCAGTTCTTC. Residues: CASSASPGLARGNEQFF.

The rearrangement uses TRBV5-1 and TRBJ2-4, with 7 bases fitting TRBD1. V was pared by 4 bases and J by 0 bases, with 10 bases of the junction left unmatched. Germline-derived CDR1 and CDR2 are SGHRS and YFSETQ. The CDR3 spans 17 residues. The CDR3 is CASSPTGTDIAKNIQYF. The CDR3 DNA reads as TGCGCCAGCAGCCCCACCGGGACAGACATAGCCAAAAACATTCAGTACTTC.

J is TRBJ2-5 and V is TRBV11-2; D ambiguous. CDR1 and CDR2 from the germline V gene are SGHAT and FQNNGV. This CDR3 has 11 residues. Trimming removed 2 bases at V and 2 bases at J, with 0 bases between. Here the CDR3 DNA reads TGTGCCAGCAGCTTACAAGAGACCCAGTACTTC. Amino acids: CASSLQETQYF.

J is TRBJ1-6 and V is TRBV13; weak D call: TRBD1 (5 bases). Germline V lookup: CDR1 PRHDT, CDR2 FYEKMQ (reference sequence). Trimming removed 3 bases from V and 4 bases from J, with 7 bases in between. The CDR3 is made up of 14 amino acids. Here the CDR3 reads CASSLGLYNSPLHF. In DNA form, the CDR3 reads TGTGCCAGCAGCTTGGGGCTTTATAATTCACCCCTCCACTTT.

J is TRBJ2-7 and V is TRBV27, with D possibly being TRBD2 (7 bases). Trimming removed 3 bases at V and 7 bases at J, with 13 bases between. Germline V gene data show CDR1 as MNHEY and CDR2 as SMNVEV (reference sequence). CDR3 size: 13 residues. CDR3 DNA sequence: TGTGCCAGCAGTTTCGGGGGGCCGGGGGAGCAGTACTTC. Its translation is CASSFGGPGEQYF.

V is TRBV6-5 and J is TRBJ1-5; D is unclear. Germline V gene data show CDR1 as MNHEY and CDR2 as SVGAGI. Trimming removed 8 bases from V and 9 bases from J, with 8 bases in between. This CDR3 comprises 10 residues. The CDR3 protein is CASGTGPQHF. CDR3 DNA sequence: TGTGCCAGCGGAACTGGGCCCCAGCATTTT.

The J gene is TRBJ1-1, the V gene TRBV7-2; D ambiguous. Germline V gene data show CDR1 as SGHTA and CDR2 as FQGNSA. Trimming removed 5 bases at V and 5 bases at J, with 12 bases between. The CDR3 totals 13 residues. Here the CDR3 reads CASSTRTSTEAFF. DNA for the CDR3: TGTGCCAGCAGCACCCGGACCAGTACTGAAGCTTTCTTT.

Only one count was recorded for this clone. The V and J genes are TRBV7-2 and TRBJ2-5, with D maybe TRBD1 (5 bases). Germline V CDR1 and CDR2: SGHTA, FQGNSA. Trimming stripped 4 bases from V and 5 bases from J, with 14 bases between. There are 14 residues in the CDR3. The CDR3 is CASSSTQVTETQYF. CDR3 sequence (DNA): TGTGCCAGCAGCTCCACACAGGTCACGGAGACCCAGTACTTC.

Remarks on this clone: Mismatch with germline at one junction end may stem from a read error. The V call is TRBV20-1, the J call TRBJ1-2, with D hard to call. This CDR3 spans 10 amino acids. CDR1 is DFQATT and CDR2 is SNEGSKA in the germline V gene (reference sequence). Written as DNA, the CDR3 is TGCAGTGCTAGCGATTACCAAGGCCCCTTC. Amino acid sequence: CSASDYQGPF.

The J gene is TRBJ2-5, the V gene TRBV7-2, with 10 bases lining up with TRBD2. The CDR3 sequence is 13 residues long. Germline V gives CDR1 SGHTA, CDR2 FQGNSA. Losses at the gene ends were 7 bases for V and 7 bases for J; bases not matched to a gene: 6. The CDR3 DNA reads as TGTGCCAGCACCCTAGCGGGGGTTGGGACCCAGTACTTC. This translates into CASTLAGVGTQYF.

The chain links TRBV6-5 to TRBJ2-6; D uncertain. Germline V gene sequence: CDR1 MNHEY, CDR2 SVGAGI. V lost 2 bases and J lost 0, with 8 bases in between. The CDR3 sequence is 16 residues long. CDR3 residues: CASSYASISGANVLTF. For the CDR3, the DNA is TGTGCCAGCAGTTACGCGAGTATCTCTGGGGCCAACGTCCTGACTTTC.

This chain uses TRBV7-9 with TRBJ1-6; 11 nucleotides match TRBD1. J gave up 10 bases and V 1 base, and 9 bases lay outside the gene matches. Germline assignment: CDR1 SEHNR and CDR2 FQNEAQ (reference sequence). This CDR3 has 17 residues. DNA for the CDR3: TGTGCCAGCAGCTTAGTTCTCGGACAGGGGGCAAGCTCACCCCTCCACTTT. Translation gives CASSLVLGQGASSPLHF.

The chain couples TRBV6-1 to TRBJ1-1; TRBD1 matches at 10 bases. This CDR3 spans 15 amino acids. After removal of 4 bases from V and 1 base from J, the junction contained 3 bases not matched to a gene. Germline V lookup: CDR1 MNHNS, CDR2 SASEGT. The CDR3 DNA reads as TGTGCCAGCAGTGCCGACAGGGGGCGGAACACTGAAGCTTTCTTT. It is translated as CASSADRGRNTEAFF.

The chain combines TRBV7-9 with TRBJ2-3; 9 bases line up with TRBD2. With V trimmed by 5 bases and J by 0 bases, 6 bases remained unmatched. Germline V gene lookup returns CDR1 SEHNR and CDR2 FQNEAQ (reference sequence). CDR3 length: 16 residues. Here the CDR3 DNA reads TGTGCCAGCAGCGCCCGACTAGCGGCTAGCACAGATACGCAGTATTTT. Translated: CASSARLAASTDTQYF.

This clone was seen only once. The chain recombines TRBV9 with TRBJ2-6; 8 bases are shared with TRBD2. From germline, CDR1 is SGDLS and CDR2 YYNGEE. CDR3 length: 17 residues. Trimming cost V 0 bases and J 0 bases; bases outside gene matches: 2. The DNA for the CDR3 is TGTGCCAGCAGCGTAGCGGGGGGGAGCTCTGGGGCCAACGTCCTGACTTTC. It encodes CASSVAGGSSGANVLTF.

The chain recombines TRBV5-1 with TRBJ2-2; D may be TRBD2 (5 bases). The V gene's germline CDR1 is SGHRS and CDR2 YFSETQ. CDR3 length equals 14 residues. The V and J ends lost 4 bases and 5 bases respectively, with 12 bases between them. The CDR3, as DNA: TGCGCCAGCAGCCCGTACGGAGGTACCGGGGAGCTGTTTTTT. Protein: CASSPYGGTGELFF.

The V call is TRBV9, the J call TRBJ2-7, with TRBD1 matching 8 bases. Germline V gives CDR1 SGDLS, CDR2 YYNGEE. CDR3 size: 14 residues. The ends lost 4 bases at V and 5 bases at J; junction bases unmatched: 8. The CDR3 reads CASSPGQGGNEQYF. DNA of the CDR3: TGTGCCAGCAGCCCTGGACAGGGCGGCAACGAGCAGTACTTC.

This sequence joins TRBV5-1 and TRBJ2-2; the D gene is possibly TRBD2 (5 bases). Deletions cut 4 bases from V and 4 bases from J, with 8 bases between. Germline-derived CDR1 and CDR2 are SGHRS and YFSETQ. This CDR3 has 13 residues. The CDR3 DNA is TGCGCCAGCAGCGCAGCGGTCACCGGGGAGCTGTTTTTT. Translating it yields CASSAAVTGELFF.

V usage is TRBV29-1 and J usage is TRBJ2-1; 12 nucleotides line up with TRBD2. V was pared by 6 bases and J by 4 bases, with 7 bases of the junction left unmatched. CDR3 length: 15 amino acids. Germline V gives CDR1 SQVTM, CDR2 ANQGSEA. This CDR3 reads CSVSLLAGGYNEQFF. The DNA for the CDR3 is TGCAGCGTCTCGCTCCTAGCGGGGGGGTACAATGAGCAGTTCTTC.

The chain links TRBV9 to TRBJ2-5; 15 bases fit TRBD2. The germline V gene has CDR1 SGDLS and CDR2 YYNGEE. This CDR3 has 19 amino acids. J lost 2 bases, V lost 2 bases, and 10 bases had no gene match. The CDR3 DNA follows: TGTGCCAGCAGCGTTGGACTAGCGGGGGGGCGCGCCAATCAAGAGACCCAGTACTTC. This translates into CASSVGLAGGRANQETQYF.